This T cell receptor beta chain was sequenced during a study of blood T cell repertoires in COVID-19. The overall study: Spain, Italy and the United States supplied samples that represented acute and convalescent COVID-19.

The CDR3 runs to 15 residues. V lost 4 bases and J lost 5, with 18 bases in between. Germline CDR1 is SGHNT and CDR2 is YYREEE (reference sequence). Data came from immunoSEQ multiplex PCR; TCRdb stores just in-frame clones and leaves some out. In the table there are about 120,000 clones, about 89% of which are singletons. V usage is TRBV5-4 and J usage is TRBJ1-1; perhaps TRBD1 as D (5 bases). This sequence originates from a human donor with acute or convalescent COVID-19. The donor label of this sample is uncertain. The material sequenced was peripheral blood. CDR3 residues: CASSLPGGEGTEAFF. The CDR3 DNA follows: TGTGCCAGCAGCCTACCGGGGGGAGAGGGGACTGAAGCTTTCTTT. Full variable domain (rest looked up from reference TRBV5-4 and TRBJ1-1): ETGVTQSPTHLIKTRGQQVTLRCSSQSGHNTVSWYQQALGQGPQFIFQYYREEENGRGNFPPRFSGLQFPNYSSELNVNALELDDSALYLCASSLPGGEGTEAFFGQGTRLTVV.